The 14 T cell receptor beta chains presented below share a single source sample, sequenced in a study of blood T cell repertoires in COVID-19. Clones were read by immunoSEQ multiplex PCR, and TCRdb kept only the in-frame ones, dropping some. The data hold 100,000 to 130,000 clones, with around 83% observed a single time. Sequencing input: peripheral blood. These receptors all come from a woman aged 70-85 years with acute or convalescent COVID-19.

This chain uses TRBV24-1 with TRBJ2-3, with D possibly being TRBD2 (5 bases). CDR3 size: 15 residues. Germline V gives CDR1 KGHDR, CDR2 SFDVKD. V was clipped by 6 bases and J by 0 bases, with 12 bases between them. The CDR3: CATSRGLGSTDTQYF. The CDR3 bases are TGTGCCACCAGTCGCGGGCTAGGAAGCACAGATACGCAGTATTTT.

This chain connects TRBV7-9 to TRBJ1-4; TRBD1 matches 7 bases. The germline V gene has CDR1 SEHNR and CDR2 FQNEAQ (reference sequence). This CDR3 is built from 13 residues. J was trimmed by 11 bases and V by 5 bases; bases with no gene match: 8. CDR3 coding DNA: TGTGCCAGCAGCCCGAGGGACAGCGGTAAACTGTTTTTT. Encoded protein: CASSPRDSGKLFF. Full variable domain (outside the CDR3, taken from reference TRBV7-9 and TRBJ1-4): DTGVSQNPRHKITKRGQNVTFRCDPISEHNRLYWYRQTLGQGPEFLTYFQNEAQLEKSRLLSDRFSAERPKGSFSTLEIQRTEQGDSAMYLCASSPRDSGKLFFGSGTQLSVL.

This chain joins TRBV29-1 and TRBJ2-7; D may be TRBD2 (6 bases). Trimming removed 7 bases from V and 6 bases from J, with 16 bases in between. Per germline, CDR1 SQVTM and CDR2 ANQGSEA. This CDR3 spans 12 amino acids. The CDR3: CSALTSRGEQYV. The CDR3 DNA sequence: TGCAGCGCCTTGACTAGTCGGGGCGAGCAGTACGTC.

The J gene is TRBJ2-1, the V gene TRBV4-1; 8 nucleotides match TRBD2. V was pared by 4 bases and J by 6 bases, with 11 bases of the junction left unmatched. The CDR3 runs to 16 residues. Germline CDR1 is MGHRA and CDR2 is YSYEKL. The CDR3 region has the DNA TGCGCCAGCAGCCCGTCAGGCGGGGGGCGGTTCAATGAGCAGTTCTTC. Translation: CASSPSGGGRFNEQFF.

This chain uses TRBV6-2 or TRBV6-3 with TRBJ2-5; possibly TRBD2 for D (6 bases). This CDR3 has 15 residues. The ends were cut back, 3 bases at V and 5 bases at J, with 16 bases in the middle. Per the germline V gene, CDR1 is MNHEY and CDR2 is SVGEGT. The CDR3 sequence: CASSYKRGAGETQYF. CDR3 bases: TGTGCCAGCAGTTATAAACGGGGCGCGGGGGAGACCCAGTACTTC.

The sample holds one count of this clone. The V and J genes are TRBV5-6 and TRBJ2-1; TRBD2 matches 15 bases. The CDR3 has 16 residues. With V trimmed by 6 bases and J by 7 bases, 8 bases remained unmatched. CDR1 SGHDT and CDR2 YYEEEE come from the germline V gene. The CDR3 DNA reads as TGTGCCAGCACCCCGGGACTAGCGGGGGGTGGTAATGAGCAGTTCTTC. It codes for CASTPGLAGGGNEQFF.

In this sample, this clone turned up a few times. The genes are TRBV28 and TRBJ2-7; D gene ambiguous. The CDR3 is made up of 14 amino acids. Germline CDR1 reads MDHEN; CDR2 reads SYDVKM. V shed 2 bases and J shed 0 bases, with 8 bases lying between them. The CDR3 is CASSLAASSYEQYV. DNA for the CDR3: TGTGCCAGCAGTTTAGCGGCAAGCTCCTACGAGCAGTACGTC.

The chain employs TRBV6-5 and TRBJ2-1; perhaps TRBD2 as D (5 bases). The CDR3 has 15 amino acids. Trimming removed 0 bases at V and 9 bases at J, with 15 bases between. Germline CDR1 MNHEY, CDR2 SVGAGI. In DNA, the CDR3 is TGTGCCAGCAGTTACTCCGCCCCTAGCAAGGGTGAGCAGTTCTTC. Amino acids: CASSYSAPSKGEQFF.

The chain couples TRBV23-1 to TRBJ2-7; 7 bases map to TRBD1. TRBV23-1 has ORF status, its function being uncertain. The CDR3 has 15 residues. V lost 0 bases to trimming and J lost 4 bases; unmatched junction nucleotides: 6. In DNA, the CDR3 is TGCGCCAGCAGTCAATCGGGGACAGATCGTTACGAGCAGTACGTC. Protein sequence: CASSQSGTDRYEQYV.

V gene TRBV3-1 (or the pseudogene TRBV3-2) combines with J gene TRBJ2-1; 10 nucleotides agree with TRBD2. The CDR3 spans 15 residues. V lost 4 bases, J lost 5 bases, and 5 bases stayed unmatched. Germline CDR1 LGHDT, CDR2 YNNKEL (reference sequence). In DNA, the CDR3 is TGTGCCAGCAGCCCCGCTAGCGGGGGAAACAATGAGCAGTTCTTC. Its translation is CASSPASGGNNEQFF.

CDR3 amino acids: CASSGLQITYTEAFF. DNA for the CDR3: TGTGCCAGCAGTGGGTTACAGATTACTTACACTGAAGCTTTCTTT. This rearrangement joins TRBV2 to TRBJ1-1; D ambiguous. This CDR3 is 15 amino acids long. Germline V CDR1 and CDR2: SNHLY, FYNNEI. Deletions cut 4 bases from V and 3 bases from J, with 15 bases between.

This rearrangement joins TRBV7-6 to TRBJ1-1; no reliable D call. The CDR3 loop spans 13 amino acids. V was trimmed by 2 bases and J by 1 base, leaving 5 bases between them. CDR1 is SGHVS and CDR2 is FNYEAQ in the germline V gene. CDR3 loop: CASSLQENTEAFF. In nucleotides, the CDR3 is TGTGCCAGCAGCTTACAGGAGAACACTGAAGCTTTCTTT.

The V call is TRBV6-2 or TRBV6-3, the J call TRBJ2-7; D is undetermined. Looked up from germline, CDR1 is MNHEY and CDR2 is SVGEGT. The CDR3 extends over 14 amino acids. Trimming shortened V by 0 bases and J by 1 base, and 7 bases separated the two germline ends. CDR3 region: CASSYSPGSYEQYV. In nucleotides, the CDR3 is TGTGCCAGCAGTTACTCCCCGGGTTCCTACGAGCAGTACGTC.

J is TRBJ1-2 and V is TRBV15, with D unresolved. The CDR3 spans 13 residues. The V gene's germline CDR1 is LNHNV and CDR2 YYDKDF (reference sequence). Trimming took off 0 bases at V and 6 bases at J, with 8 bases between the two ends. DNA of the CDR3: TGTGCCACCAGCAGAGATAGAGGCGATGGCTACACCTTC. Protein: CATSRDRGDGYTF. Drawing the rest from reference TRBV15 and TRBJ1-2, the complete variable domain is DAMVIQNPRYQVTQFGKPVTLSCSQTLNHNVMYWYQQKSSQAPKLLFHYYDKDFNNEADTPDNFQSRRPNTSFCFLDIRSPGLGDTAMYLCATSRDRGDGYTFGSGTRLTVV.